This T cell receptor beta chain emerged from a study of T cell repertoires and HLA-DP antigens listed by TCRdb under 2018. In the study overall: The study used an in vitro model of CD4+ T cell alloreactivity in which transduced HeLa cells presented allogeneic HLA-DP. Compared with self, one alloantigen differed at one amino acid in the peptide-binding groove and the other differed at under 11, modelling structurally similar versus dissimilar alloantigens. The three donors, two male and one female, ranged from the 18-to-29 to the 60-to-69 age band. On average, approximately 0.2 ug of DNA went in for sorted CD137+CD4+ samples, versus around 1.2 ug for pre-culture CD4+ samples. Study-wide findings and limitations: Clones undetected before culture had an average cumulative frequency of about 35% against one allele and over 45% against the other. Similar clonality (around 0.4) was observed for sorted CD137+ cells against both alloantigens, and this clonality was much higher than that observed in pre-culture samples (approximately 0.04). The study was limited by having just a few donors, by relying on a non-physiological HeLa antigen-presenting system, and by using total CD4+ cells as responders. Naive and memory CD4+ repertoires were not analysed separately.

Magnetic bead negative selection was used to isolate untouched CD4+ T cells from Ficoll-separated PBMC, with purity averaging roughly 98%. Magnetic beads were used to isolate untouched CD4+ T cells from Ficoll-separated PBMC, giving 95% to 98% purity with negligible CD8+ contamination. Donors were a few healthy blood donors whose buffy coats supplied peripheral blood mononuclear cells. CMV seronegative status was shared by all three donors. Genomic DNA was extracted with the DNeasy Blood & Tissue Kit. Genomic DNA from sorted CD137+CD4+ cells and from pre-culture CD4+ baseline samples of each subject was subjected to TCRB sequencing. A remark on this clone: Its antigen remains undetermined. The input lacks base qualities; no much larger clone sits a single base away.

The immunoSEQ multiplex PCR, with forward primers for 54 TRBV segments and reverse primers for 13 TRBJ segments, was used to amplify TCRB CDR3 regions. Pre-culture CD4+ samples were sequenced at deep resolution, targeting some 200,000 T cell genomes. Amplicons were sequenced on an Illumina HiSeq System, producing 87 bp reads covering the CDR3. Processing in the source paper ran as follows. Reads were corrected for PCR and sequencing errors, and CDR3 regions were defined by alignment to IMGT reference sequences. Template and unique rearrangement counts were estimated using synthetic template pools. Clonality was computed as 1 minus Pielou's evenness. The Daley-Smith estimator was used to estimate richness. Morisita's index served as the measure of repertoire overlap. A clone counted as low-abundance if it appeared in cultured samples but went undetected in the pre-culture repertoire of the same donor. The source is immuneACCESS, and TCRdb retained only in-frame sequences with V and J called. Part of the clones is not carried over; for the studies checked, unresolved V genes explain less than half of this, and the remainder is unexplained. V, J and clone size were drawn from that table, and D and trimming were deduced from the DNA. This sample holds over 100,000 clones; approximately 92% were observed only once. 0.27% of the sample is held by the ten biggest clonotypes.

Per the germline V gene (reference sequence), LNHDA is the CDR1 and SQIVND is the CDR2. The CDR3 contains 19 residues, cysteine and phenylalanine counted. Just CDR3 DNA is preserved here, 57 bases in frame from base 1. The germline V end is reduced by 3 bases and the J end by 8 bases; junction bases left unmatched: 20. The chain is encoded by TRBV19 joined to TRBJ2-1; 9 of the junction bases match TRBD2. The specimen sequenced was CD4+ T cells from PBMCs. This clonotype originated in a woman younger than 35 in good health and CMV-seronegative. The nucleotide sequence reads TGTGCCAGTAGTATTCGGCTGAGAGGTAGTAGCGGGAGTTTCTATGAGCAGTTCTTC. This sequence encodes CASSIRLRGSSGSFYEQFF.